Sequencing of this T cell receptor beta chain was carried out in a study of T cell repertoires in cytomegalovirus infection. General study results and limits: Cumulated frequencies of public TCR beta families served to identify carriers of CMV plus the relevant HLA.

To note about this clonotype: The antigen is undetermined.

Via MiXCR, TCRdb re-called the reads, giving one row per CDR3 protein. The sample contains about 100,000 distinct CDR3 sequences, about 25% of which appear only once. Germline V lookup: CDR1 SNHLY, CDR2 FYNNEI. The J segment lost 4 bases and the V segment lost 8 bases, leaving 9 bases of the junction unmatched. The CDR3 runs 15 residues. This chain links TRBV2 with TRBJ2-1, with 9 bases matching TRBD1. The clonotype was recovered from a human donor in good health (CMV status not recorded). Some clones in this sample may be carry-over from other donors' samples. Source material: CD8+ T cells from PBMCs. The CDR3 DNA follows: TGTGCCAGCGCCGAATTCGGGACAGGGTACAATGAGCAGTTCTTC. Encoded protein: CASAEFGTGYNEQFF.